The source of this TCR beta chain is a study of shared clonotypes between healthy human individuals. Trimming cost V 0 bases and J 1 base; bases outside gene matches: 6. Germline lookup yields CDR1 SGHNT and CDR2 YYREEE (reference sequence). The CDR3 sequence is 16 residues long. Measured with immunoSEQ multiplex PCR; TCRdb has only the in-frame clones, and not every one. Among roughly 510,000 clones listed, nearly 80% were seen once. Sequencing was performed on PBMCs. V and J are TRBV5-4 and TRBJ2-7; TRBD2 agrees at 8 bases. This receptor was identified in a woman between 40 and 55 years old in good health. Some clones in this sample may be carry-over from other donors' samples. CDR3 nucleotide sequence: TGTGCCAGCAGCTTGGGTGGGACTAGGGGGTCCTACGAGCAGTACTTC. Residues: CASSLGGTRGSYEQYF.